This T cell receptor (beta chain) emerged from a study of blood T cell repertoires in COVID-19. Study-level information: Material from acute and convalescent COVID-19 was sourced from the United States, Italy and Spain. Sources were T cells, B-cell-depleted T cells, or PBMCs; the material itself was cDNA or gDNA.

Original methodology: From reference gene primer amplification, estimates of nucleated cell counts were derived. Some clones are missing from TCRdb's copy, which holds only in-frame ones; the method was immunoSEQ multiplex PCR. The V and J calls and the clone size are those of that table, but D and trimming were determined from the DNA. The profile covers 200,000 or so clones, with approximately 85% appearing a single time and 3% to 3.5% taken by the ten largest. This CDR3 spans 12 amino acids. The clonotype was recovered from a man between 60 and 75 years old with acute or convalescent COVID-19. Sample: peripheral blood. This chain joins TRBV21-1 and TRBJ2-1; TRBD1 is taken as the D call from the table, unchecked against the DNA. TRBV21-1 is a listed pseudogene. CDR3 region: CASSKSDKEQFF. CDR3 DNA: TGTGCCAGCAGCAAATCGGACAAAGAGCAGTTCTTC.